This entry lists 8 T cell receptor beta chains sequenced from one sample in a study of blood T cell repertoires in COVID-19. The method was immunoSEQ multiplex PCR; TCRdb's version includes in-frame clones alone and lacks a portion of them. The sample holds roughly 230,000 clones, roughly 86% seen once. Sequenced material: PBMCs or T cells enriched from blood (not recorded which). The receptors originated from a woman aged 25 to 39 with acute COVID-19.

In this sample, this clone turned up once. The CDR3 nucleotides are TGTGCCATCAGTCAGGGTTCCTCAGCTAACTATGGCTACACCTTC. Amino acids: CAISQGSSANYGYTF. This chain joins TRBV10-3 and TRBJ1-2; D perhaps matches TRBD1 (5 bases). Trimming removed 5 bases from V and 0 bases from J, with 13 bases in between. Germline CDR1 is ENHRY and CDR2 is SYGVKD. The CDR3 runs 15 residues.

The rearrangement uses TRBV2 and TRBJ1-3, with D unresolved. Trimming stripped 7 bases from V and 0 bases from J, with 13 bases between. Germline CDR1 SNHLY, CDR2 FYNNEI. CDR3 length equals 15 residues. As DNA, the CDR3 is TGTGCCAGCAAAGAGGACGGGAGCTCTGGAAACACCATATATTTT. Amino acids: CASKEDGSSGNTIYF.

The V call is TRBV28, the J call TRBJ1-6; TRBD1 is a possible D gene (5 bases). The germline CDR1 and CDR2 sequences are MDHEN and SYDVKM. V was pared by 4 bases and J by 4 bases, with 8 bases between. This CDR3 region has 14 residues. CDR3 sequence reads: CASSSDRYNSPLHF. CDR3 in DNA: TGTGCCAGCAGTTCCGACAGATATAATTCACCCCTCCACTTT.

This chain links TRBV9 with TRBJ1-1, with 8 positions matching TRBD1. The junction had 6 bases not matched to a gene; V was cut back by 4 bases and J by 4 bases. This CDR3 has 14 residues. Per the germline V gene, CDR1 is SGDLS and CDR2 is YYNGEE. The CDR3 protein is CASSILQGGTEAFF. CDR3 in DNA: TGTGCCAGCAGCATATTACAGGGGGGCACTGAAGCTTTCTTT.

At least ten counts were recorded for this clone. The V gene is TRBV9, the J gene TRBJ2-3, with D tentatively TRBD2 (6 bases). V lost 3 bases and J lost 2, with 16 bases in between. Germline V gene sequence: CDR1 SGDLS, CDR2 YYNGEE. This CDR3 region has 16 residues. In DNA, the CDR3 is TGTGCCAGCAGCGCCCTGGTAGCGGCCCCCACAGATACGCAGTATTTT. Protein sequence: CASSALVAAPTDTQYF.

This chain connects TRBV7-9 to TRBJ2-5; TRBD1 agrees at 7 bases. The trim removed 5 bases at V and 5 bases at J, leaving 8 bases unmatched. This CDR3 has 14 amino acids. The germline CDR1 and CDR2 sequences are SEHNR and FQNEAQ (reference sequence). CDR3: CASSPEGAWETQYF. The CDR3 coding sequence is TGTGCCAGCAGCCCAGAGGGGGCCTGGGAGACCCAGTACTTC.

J is TRBJ1-2 and V is TRBV9; 8 nucleotides match TRBD1. The CDR3 sequence is 14 residues long. V lost 3 bases to trimming and J lost 6 bases; unmatched junction nucleotides: 7. Germline CDR1 and CDR2: SGDLS and YYNGEE. The CDR3 DNA is TGTGCCAGCAGCGATCAGACAGGGGTTAATGGCTACACCTTC. Translating gives CASSDQTGVNGYTF.

The J gene is TRBJ1-1, the V gene TRBV7-2, with D tentatively TRBD1 (6 bases). Germline assignment: CDR1 SGHTA and CDR2 FQGNSA. V was pared by 5 bases and J by 5 bases, with 18 bases between. This CDR3 contains 15 residues. The chain's CDR3 is CASSLTGRGWTEAFF. CDR3 DNA: TGTGCCAGCAGCCTGACCGGCAGGGGATGGACTGAAGCTTTCTTT.